This TCR beta chain was captured in a study of T cells in Graves' hyperthyroidism and ophthalmopathy. RNA transcripts were the template for amplifying TCR beta CDR3 regions. Researchers ran a first-round RT-PCR on the TCR CDR3 using the HTBI primer set. Via MiXCR, TCRdb re-called the multiplex PCR reads, giving one row per CDR3 protein. The profile covers approximately 250,000 distinct CDR3 sequences, with roughly 22% appearing a single time and approximately 35% taken by the ten largest. As regards this clonotype: Its antigen is still unknown.

Findings and limits, study-wide: A median roughly 6.6 months before onset, the model predicted ophthalmopathy.

In germline, CDR1 is GTSNPN, CDR2 SVGIG (reference sequence). Trimming left V 3 bases short and J 6 bases short, with 11 bases between. There are 12 residues in the CDR3. The origin of this receptor is a middle-aged woman with Graves' ophthalmopathy. V is TRBV30 and J is TRBJ2-5, with D possibly called TRBD1 or TRBD2 (5 bases each). Sequencing was done on a sample of blood. Written as DNA, the CDR3 is TGTGCCTGGAGGTCCGGGGCCCAGACCCAGTACTTC. The encoded protein is CAWRSGAQTQYF.